These 19 T cell receptor beta chains came from one sample sequenced in a study of blood T cells in healthy people across ages. The use of a sample-barcoded 5' primer and a J-beta primer mix characterized a second PCR of about 6 to 11 cycles. TCRdb re-called the 5' RACE reads with MiXCR, one entry per CDR3 protein. The table lists roughly 1.9 million distinct CDR3 sequences, roughly 43% of them singletons. The specimen was blood. Receptors were obtained from a human donor in good health.

The gene calls are TRBV5-6 and TRBJ2-3; TRBD2 agrees at 7 bases. The CDR3 loop spans 16 amino acids. Per germline, CDR1 SGHDT and CDR2 YYEEEE. The V segment lost 1 base and the J segment 5 bases; nucleotides outside the gene matches: 10. The CDR3 DNA sequence: TGTGCCAGCAGCTTGTCTAGCAACTCGGGGGGAGATACGCAGTATTTT. Protein product: CASSLSSNSGGDTQYF.

This clonotype showed up just a few times. The V call is TRBV20-1, the J call TRBJ2-7; a possible D gene is TRBD2 (6 bases). CDR3 length: 13 residues. The germline V gene has CDR1 DFQATT and CDR2 SNEGSKA (reference sequence). Here the CDR3 reads CRIAGAGTYEQYF. CDR3 nucleotide sequence: TGCAGGATTGCCGGGGCGGGGACCTACGAGCAGTACTTC.

The rearrangement uses TRBV5-5 and TRBJ1-1; D is undetermined. Trimming removed 4 bases from V and 5 bases from J, with 15 bases in between. From germline, CDR1 is SGHKS and CDR2 YYEKEE (reference sequence). The CDR3 length is 14 residues. CDR3 sequence: CASSVDVRGTEAFF. The DNA of the CDR3 is TGTGCCAGCAGCGTGGACGTGAGAGGGACTGAAGCTTTCTTT. Complete variable domain (other parts from reference TRBV5-5 and TRBJ1-1): DAGVTQSPTHLIKTRGQQVTLRCSPISGHKSVSWYQQVLGQGPQFIFQYYEKEERGRGNFPDRFSARQFPNYSSELNVNALLLGDSALYLCASSVDVRGTEAFFGQGTRLTVV.

The chain joins TRBV20-1 to TRBJ2-3; 11 bases are a match to TRBD1. From germline, CDR1 is DFQATT and CDR2 SNEGSKA (reference sequence). The CDR3 consists of 15 residues. V lost 5 bases to trimming and J lost 2 bases; unmatched junction nucleotides: 6. CDR3 nucleotide sequence: TGCAGTGCTGTCCCGGGACAGGGGGTCACAGATACGCAGTATTTT. Protein sequence: CSAVPGQGVTDTQYF.

V is TRBV10-3 and J is TRBJ2-7; 13 positions match TRBD2. V was clipped by 10 bases and J by 2 bases; unmatched bases: 20. This CDR3 region has 19 residues. Germline V gives CDR1 ENHRY, CDR2 SYGVKD. The CDR3 coding sequence is TGTGCCAAGACGTGCTTTTTTACTAGCGGGGGGGCATGCACCTACGAGCAGTACTTC. Encoded protein: CAKTCFFTSGGACTYEQYF.

This chain joins TRBV2 and TRBJ1-4, with D possibly being TRBD1 (5 bases). V dropped 7 bases and J dropped 2 bases, with 14 bases sitting between them. The CDR3 runs 15 residues. The germline V gene encodes CDR1 SNHLY and CDR2 FYNNEI. The CDR3 protein is CASNSGASTNEKLFF. The DNA of the CDR3 is TGTGCCAGCAATAGTGGGGCGTCGACTAATGAAAAACTGTTTTTT.

As concerns this clonotype: Germline is not matched at one junction end, which may reflect a read error. The genes are TRBV20-1 and TRBJ1-1; unclear D gene. The CDR3 is made up of 14 amino acids. Germline-derived CDR1 and CDR2 are DFQATT and SNEGSKA (reference sequence). CDR3 residues: CSASNPGGYTEDFF. In DNA, the CDR3 is TGCAGTGCTAGTAATCCCGGAGGGTACACTGAAGATTTCTTT.

This clonotype was observed a handful of times. The gene calls are TRBV11-2 and TRBJ2-1; TRBD1 might be the D (5 bases). This CDR3 spans 16 amino acids. Per the germline V gene, CDR1 is SGHAT and CDR2 is FQNNGV. V dropped 6 bases and J dropped 7 bases, with 22 bases sitting between them. The CDR3 DNA follows: TGTGCCAGCAGTTTGTGGGGCAGGGCCTCAGGGAATGAGCAGTTCTTC. Translated: CASSLWGRASGNEQFF.

The J gene is TRBJ2-7, the V gene TRBV20-1; 10 nucleotides agree with TRBD2. This CDR3 region has 14 residues. Germline CDR1 DFQATT, CDR2 SNEGSKA (reference sequence). J gave up 7 bases and V 5 bases, and 11 bases lay outside the gene matches. The CDR3 loop is CSASFSGGPQEQYF. CDR3 nucleotide sequence: TGCAGTGCTTCCTTTAGCGGGGGGCCCCAGGAGCAGTACTTC.

The V call is TRBV18, the J call TRBJ2-1; D is possibly TRBD2 (6 bases). Germline V CDR1 and CDR2: KGHSH, LQKENI. The CDR3 sequence is 15 residues long. V was cut by 10 bases and J by 8 bases, with 24 bases left in between. In DNA, the CDR3 is TGTGCCACCCAGAAAGAATCAGGGAGGCGGCATGAGCAGTTCTTC. This translates into CATQKESGRRHEQFF.

The chain employs TRBV14 and TRBJ1-1; TRBD1 might be the D (5 bases). V lost 4 bases and J 6 bases, leaving 12 bases between the germline ends. Germline assignment: CDR1 SGHDN and CDR2 FVKESK. The CDR3 is 13 amino acids. CDR3 DNA sequence: TGTGCCAGCAGCCGCAGCGGGGGGGCTGAAGCTTTCTTT. Amino acids: CASSRSGGAEAFF.

The table lists this clonotype with a count of one. The V gene is TRBV7-2, the J gene TRBJ2-4; D possibly corresponds to TRBD2 (6 bases). From germline, CDR1 is SGHTA and CDR2 FQGNSA. V lost 8 bases and J 6 bases, leaving 26 bases between the germline ends. The CDR3 has 17 residues. The CDR3 DNA is TGTGCCAGCGGCTCTCTTGGACCGGGAGAAAAAAGAAACATTCAGTACTTC. It yields the protein CASGSLGPGEKRNIQYF.

The V and J genes are TRBV5-5 and TRBJ2-4; D not certain. Gene TRBJ2-7 matches the end of the DNA better, so the J call may be wrong. Germline lookup yields CDR1 SGHKS and CDR2 YYEKEE (reference sequence). This CDR3 is built from 14 residues. The CDR3 is CASSLSLISYEQYF. CDR3 in DNA: TGTGCCAGCAGCTTGAGCCTAATTTCCTACGAGCAGTACTTC.

V is TRBV15 and J is TRBJ2-5, with 7 positions matching TRBD2. CDR3 length equals 15 residues. Germline V CDR1 and CDR2: LNHNV, YYDKDF (reference sequence). V lost 1 base to trimming and J lost 5 bases; unmatched junction nucleotides: 7. The CDR3 sequence is CATSRVLGGVETQYF. DNA for the CDR3: TGTGCCACCAGCAGAGTTCTGGGGGGGGTGGAGACCCAGTACTTC. The entire variable domain, with the rest obtained from reference TRBV15 and TRBJ2-5, is as follows: DAMVIQNPRYQVTQFGKPVTLSCSQTLNHNVMYWYQQKSSQAPKLLFHYYDKDFNNEADTPDNFQSRRPNTSFCFLDIRSPGLGDTAMYLCATSRVLGGVETQYFGPGTRLLVL.

This chain uses TRBV27 with TRBJ2-7; 10 positions agree with TRBD1. Trimming took 8 bases from V and 5 from J; bases not matched to a gene: 9. The CDR3 runs 14 residues. Germline CDR1 MNHEY, CDR2 SMNVEV (reference sequence). CDR3 sequence (DNA): TGTGCCAGCCGGGACAGGGGTGGATCGGACGAGCAGTACTTC. Protein: CASRDRGGSDEQYF.

This clonotype was observed a few times. This sequence joins TRBV12-3 or TRBV12-4 and TRBJ1-2; D is unresolved. The germline V and J ends were trimmed by 1 base and 0 bases, with 12 bases remaining between them. The CDR3 runs 16 residues. The CDR3 region has the DNA TGTGCCAGCAGTTTAGACGAAATCGCGGCTAACTATGGCTACACCTTC. Translating gives CASSLDEIAANYGYTF.

This clonotype was counted only a few times. CDR3 residues: CASSQTGEYDGYTF. CDR3 DNA: TGTGCCAGCAGCCAGACAGGGGAGTACGATGGCTACACCTTC. The V gene is TRBV2, the J gene TRBJ1-2, with 8 nucleotides matching TRBD1. The germline CDR1 and CDR2 sequences are SNHLY and FYNNEI. Losses at the gene ends were 6 bases for V and 6 bases for J; bases not matched to a gene: 9. There are 14 residues in the CDR3.

The rearrangement joins TRBV3-1 to TRBJ2-2; 8 bases are a match to TRBD1. Germline CDR1 LGHDT, CDR2 YNNKEL (reference sequence). V was clipped by 5 bases and J by 6 bases; unmatched bases: 2. The CDR3 loop spans 13 amino acids. In DNA form, the CDR3 reads TGTGCCAGCAGCGGACAGGGTTCCGGGGAGCTGTTTTTT. It translates to CASSGQGSGELFF.

This chain links TRBV11-2 with TRBJ1-2, with TRBD1 as a possible D gene (5 bases). The CDR3 covers 14 residues. Trimming removed 7 bases at V and 4 bases at J, with 16 bases between. Per germline, CDR1 SGHAT and CDR2 FQNNGV. The CDR3 loop is CASNQIRGVYGYTF. The DNA of the CDR3 is TGTGCCAGCAACCAGATTAGGGGAGTCTATGGCTACACCTTC.